This TCR beta chain stems from a study of OX40 agonist ivuxolimab in advanced cancers. Study context: Patients were dosed with the agonistic anti-OX40 (CD134) antibody ivuxolimab.

Samples were taken at baseline and on day 1 of cycles 4 and 7. Clones were read by immunoSEQ multiplex PCR, and TCRdb kept only the in-frame ones, dropping some. The table shows tens of thousands of clones, with around 84% occurring only once. Sample: CD4+ or CD8+ T cells sorted from blood, taken in a trial of the OX40 agonist ivuxolimab. The clonotype was recovered from an adult with an advanced solid tumor such as melanoma, head and neck, liver or kidney cancer.

CDR3 nucleotide sequence: TGTGCCAGCAGTCCCCTATCTGTTAGCAATCAGCCCCAGCATTTT. Its protein product is CASSPLSVSNQPQHF. The rearrangement uses TRBV27 and TRBJ1-5; no clear D gene. The V end was cut by 5 bases, the J end by 0 bases, with 11 bases between. In germline, CDR1 is MNHEY, CDR2 SMNVEV (reference sequence). The CDR3 is 15 amino acids.